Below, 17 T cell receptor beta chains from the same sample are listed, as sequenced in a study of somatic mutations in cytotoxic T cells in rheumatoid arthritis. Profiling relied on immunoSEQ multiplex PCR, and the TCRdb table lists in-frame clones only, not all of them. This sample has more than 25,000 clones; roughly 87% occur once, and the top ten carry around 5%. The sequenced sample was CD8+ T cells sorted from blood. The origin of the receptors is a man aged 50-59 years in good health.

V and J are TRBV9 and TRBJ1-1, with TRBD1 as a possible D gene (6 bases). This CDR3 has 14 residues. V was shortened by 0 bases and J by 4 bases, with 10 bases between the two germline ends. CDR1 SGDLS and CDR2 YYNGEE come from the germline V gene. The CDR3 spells CASSVVRGRTEAFF. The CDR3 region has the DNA TGTGCCAGCAGCGTAGTCAGGGGTCGCACTGAAGCTTTCTTT.

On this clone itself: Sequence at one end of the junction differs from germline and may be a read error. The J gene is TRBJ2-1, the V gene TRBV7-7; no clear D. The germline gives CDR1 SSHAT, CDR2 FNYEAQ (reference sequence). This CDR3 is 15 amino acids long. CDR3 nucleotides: TGTGCTAGCAGCTTAGGACCCCCCCCTAACAATGAGCAGTTCTTC. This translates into CASSLGPPPNNEQFF.

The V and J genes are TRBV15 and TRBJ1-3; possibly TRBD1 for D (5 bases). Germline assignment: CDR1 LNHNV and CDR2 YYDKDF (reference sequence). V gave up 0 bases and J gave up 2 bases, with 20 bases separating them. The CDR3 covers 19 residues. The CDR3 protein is CATSRDGSGAGVAGNTIYF. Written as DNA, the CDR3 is TGTGCCACCAGCAGAGATGGTTCGGGTGCGGGGGTGGCTGGAAACACCATATATTTT.

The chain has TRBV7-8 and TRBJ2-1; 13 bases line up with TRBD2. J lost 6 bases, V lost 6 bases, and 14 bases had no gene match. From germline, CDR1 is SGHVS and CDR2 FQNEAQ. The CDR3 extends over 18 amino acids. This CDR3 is CASSLPIGLAGVGNEQFF. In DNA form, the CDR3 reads TGTGCCAGCAGTTTACCCATCGGACTAGCGGGAGTTGGCAATGAGCAGTTCTTC.

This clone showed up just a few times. The CDR3 loop reads CASSPQPYKTVLNQPQHF. In DNA form, the CDR3 reads TGCGCCAGCAGCCCCCAACCATACAAGACAGTGCTCAATCAGCCCCAGCATTTT. The chain has TRBV4-1 and TRBJ1-5; a weak D match, TRBD1 (5 bases). Trimming took 4 bases from V and 3 from J, leaving 22 bases between them. CDR1 MGHRA and CDR2 YSYEKL come from the germline V gene. This CDR3 region has 18 residues.

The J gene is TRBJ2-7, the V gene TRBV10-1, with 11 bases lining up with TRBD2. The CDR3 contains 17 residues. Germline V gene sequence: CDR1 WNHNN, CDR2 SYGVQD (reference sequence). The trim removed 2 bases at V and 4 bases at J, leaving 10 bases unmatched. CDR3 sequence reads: CASSEGRLAGFPYEQYF. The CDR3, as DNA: TGCGCCAGCAGTGAGGGAAGACTAGCGGGATTTCCTTACGAGCAGTACTTC.

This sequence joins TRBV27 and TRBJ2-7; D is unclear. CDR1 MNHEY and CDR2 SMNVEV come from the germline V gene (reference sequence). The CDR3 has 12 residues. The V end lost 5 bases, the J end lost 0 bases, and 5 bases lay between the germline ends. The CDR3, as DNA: TGTGCCAGCAGTCCAAACTCCTACGAGCAGTACTTC. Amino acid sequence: CASSPNSYEQYF.

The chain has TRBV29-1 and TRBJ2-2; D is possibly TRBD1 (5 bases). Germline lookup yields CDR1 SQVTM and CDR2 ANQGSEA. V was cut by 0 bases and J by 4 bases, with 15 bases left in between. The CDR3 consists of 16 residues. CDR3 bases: TGCAGCGTTGAAGATCGGCAGGGATCGGCCACCGGGGAGCTGTTTTTT. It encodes CSVEDRQGSATGELFF.

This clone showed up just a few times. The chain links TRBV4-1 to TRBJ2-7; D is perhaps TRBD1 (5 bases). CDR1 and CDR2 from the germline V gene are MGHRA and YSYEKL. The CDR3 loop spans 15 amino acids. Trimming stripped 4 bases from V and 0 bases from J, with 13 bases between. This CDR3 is CASSPYGQNSYEQYF. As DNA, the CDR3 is TGCGCCAGCAGCCCCTATGGACAAAACTCCTACGAGCAGTACTTC.

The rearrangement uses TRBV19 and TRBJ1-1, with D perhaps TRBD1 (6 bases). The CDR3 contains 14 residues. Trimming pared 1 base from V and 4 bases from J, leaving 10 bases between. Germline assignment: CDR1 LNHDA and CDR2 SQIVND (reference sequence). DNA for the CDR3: TGTGCCAGTAGTATAGGCAGGGGCGGCACTGAAGCTTTCTTT. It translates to CASSIGRGGTEAFF.

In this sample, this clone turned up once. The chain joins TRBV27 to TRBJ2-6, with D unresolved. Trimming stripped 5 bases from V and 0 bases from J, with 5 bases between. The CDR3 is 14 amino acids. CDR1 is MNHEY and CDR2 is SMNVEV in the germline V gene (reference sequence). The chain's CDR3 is CASSQSSGANVLTF. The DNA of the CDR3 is TGTGCCAGCAGTCAGTCCTCTGGGGCCAACGTCCTGACTTTC.

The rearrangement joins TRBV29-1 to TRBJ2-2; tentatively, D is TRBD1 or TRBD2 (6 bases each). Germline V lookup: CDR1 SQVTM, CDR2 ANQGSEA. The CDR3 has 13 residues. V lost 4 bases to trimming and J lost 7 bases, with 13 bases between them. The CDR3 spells CSVGGAQVGELFF. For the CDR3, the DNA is TGCAGCGTTGGGGGGGCGCAAGTCGGGGAGCTGTTTTTT.

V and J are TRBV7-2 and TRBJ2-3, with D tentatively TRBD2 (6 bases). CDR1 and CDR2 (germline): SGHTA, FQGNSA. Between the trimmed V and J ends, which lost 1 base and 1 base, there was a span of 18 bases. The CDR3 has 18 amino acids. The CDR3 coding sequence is TGTGCCAGCAGCTTAGGTCTGGGTGGGGGGTCGGGCACAGATACGCAGTATTTT. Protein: CASSLGLGGGSGTDTQYF.

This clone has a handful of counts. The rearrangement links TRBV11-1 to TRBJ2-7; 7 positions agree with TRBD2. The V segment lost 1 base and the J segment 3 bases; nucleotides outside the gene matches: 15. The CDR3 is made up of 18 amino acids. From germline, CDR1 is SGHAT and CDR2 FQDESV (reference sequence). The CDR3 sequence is CASSLEEWRRRECYEQYF. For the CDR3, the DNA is TGTGCCAGCAGCTTAGAGGAATGGAGAAGGCGGGAGTGCTACGAGCAGTACTTC.

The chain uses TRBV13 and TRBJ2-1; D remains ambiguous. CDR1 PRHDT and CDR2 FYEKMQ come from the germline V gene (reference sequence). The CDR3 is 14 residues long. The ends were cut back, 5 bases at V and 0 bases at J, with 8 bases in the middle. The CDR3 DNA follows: TGTGCCAGCAGCGGTATCTACTCCTACAATGAGCAGTTCTTC. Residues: CASSGIYSYNEQFF. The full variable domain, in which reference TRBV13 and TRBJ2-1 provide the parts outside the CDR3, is AAGVIQSPRHLIKEKRETATLKCYPIPRHDTVYWYQQGPGQDPQFLISFYEKMQSDKGSIPDRFSAQQFSDYHSELNMSSLELGDSALYFCASSGIYSYNEQFFGPGTRLTVL.

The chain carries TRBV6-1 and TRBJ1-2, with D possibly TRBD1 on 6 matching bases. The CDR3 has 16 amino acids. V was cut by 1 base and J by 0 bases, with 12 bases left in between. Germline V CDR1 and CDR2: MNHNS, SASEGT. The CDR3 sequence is CASSEETGFSNYGYTF. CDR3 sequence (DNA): TGTGCCAGCAGTGAAGAGACAGGATTCTCTAACTATGGCTACACCTTC.

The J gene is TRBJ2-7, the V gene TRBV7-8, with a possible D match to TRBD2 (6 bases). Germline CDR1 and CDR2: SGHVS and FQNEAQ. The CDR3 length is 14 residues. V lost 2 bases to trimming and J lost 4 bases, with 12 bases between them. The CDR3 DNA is TGTGCCAGCAGCTTAAGCGGGTCTGGGTACGAGCAGTACTTC. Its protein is CASSLSGSGYEQYF.